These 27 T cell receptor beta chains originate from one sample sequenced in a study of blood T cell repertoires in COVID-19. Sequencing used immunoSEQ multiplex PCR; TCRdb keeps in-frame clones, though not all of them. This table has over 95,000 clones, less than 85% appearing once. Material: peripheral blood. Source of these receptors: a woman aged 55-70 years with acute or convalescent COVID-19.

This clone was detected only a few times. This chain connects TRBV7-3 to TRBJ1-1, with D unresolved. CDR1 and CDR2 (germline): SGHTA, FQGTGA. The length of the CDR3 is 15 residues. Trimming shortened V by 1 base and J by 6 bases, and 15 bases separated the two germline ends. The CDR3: CASSLRLGEGSEAFF. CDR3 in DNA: TGTGCCAGCAGCTTAAGGTTGGGTGAGGGATCTGAAGCTTTCTTT.

The CDR3 DNA is TGCGCCAGCAGCCAAACTTCAACAGGGGAACAGTTCTTC. Protein product: CASSQTSTGEQFF. The chain carries TRBV5-1 and TRBJ2-1; 7 nucleotides align to TRBD1. The CDR3 totals 13 residues. Germline V gene sequence: CDR1 SGHRS, CDR2 YFSETQ. V trimming: 4 bases; J trimming: 13 bases; junction bases outside the gene matches: 11.

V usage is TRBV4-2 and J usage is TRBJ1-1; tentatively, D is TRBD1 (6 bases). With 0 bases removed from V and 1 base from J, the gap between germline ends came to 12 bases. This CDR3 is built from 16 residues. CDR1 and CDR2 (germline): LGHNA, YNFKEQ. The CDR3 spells CASSQDSRGGNTEAFF. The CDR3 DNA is TGTGCCAGCAGCCAAGATAGTAGGGGGGGGAACACTGAAGCTTTCTTT.

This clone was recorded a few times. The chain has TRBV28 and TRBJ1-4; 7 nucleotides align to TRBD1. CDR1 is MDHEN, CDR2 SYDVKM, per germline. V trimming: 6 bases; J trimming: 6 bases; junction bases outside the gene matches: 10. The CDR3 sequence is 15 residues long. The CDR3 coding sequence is TGTGCCAGCAGCAAATCGAGACAGGGCGATGAAAAACTGTTTTTT. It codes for CASSKSRQGDEKLFF. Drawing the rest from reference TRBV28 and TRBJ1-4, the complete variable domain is DVKVTQSSRYLVKRTGEKVFLECVQDMDHENMFWYRQDPGLGLRLIYFSYDVKMKEKGDIPEGYSVSREKKERFSLILESASTNQTSMYLCASSKSRQGDEKLFFGSGTQLSVL.

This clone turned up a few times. The CDR3 nucleotides are TGCGCCAGCAGGGGCCTGAGCTCTGGAAACACCATATATTTT. Protein: CASRGLSSGNTIYF. The J gene is TRBJ1-3, the V gene TRBV5-1; D is uncertain. This CDR3 contains 14 residues. Trimming removed 5 bases from V and 0 bases from J, with 9 bases in between. Germline V CDR1 and CDR2: SGHRS, YFSETQ.

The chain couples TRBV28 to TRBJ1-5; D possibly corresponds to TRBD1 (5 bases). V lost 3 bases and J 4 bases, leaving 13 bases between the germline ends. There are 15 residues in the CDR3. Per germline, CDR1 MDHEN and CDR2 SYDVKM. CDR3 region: CASSFGGVANQPQHF. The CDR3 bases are TGTGCCAGCAGTTTCGGGGGGGTGGCGAATCAGCCCCAGCATTTT.

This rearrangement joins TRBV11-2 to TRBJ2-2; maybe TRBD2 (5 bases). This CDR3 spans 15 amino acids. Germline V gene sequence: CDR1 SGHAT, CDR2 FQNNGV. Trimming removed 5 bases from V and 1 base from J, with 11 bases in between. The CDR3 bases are TGTGCCAGCAGCCCCCGGACTGGGAACACCGGGGAGCTGTTTTTT. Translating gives CASSPRTGNTGELFF.

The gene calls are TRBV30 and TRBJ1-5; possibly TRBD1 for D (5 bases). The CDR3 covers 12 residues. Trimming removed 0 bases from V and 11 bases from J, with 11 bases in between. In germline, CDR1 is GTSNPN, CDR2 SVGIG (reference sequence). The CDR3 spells CAWSVSPGAQHF. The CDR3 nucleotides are TGTGCCTGGAGTGTATCCCCGGGGGCCCAGCATTTT.

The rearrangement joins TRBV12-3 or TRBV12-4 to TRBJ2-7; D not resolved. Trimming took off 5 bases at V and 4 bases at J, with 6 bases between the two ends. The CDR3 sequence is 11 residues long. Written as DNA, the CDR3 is TGTGCCAGCAGTATCCAATACGAGCAGTACTTC. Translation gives CASSIQYEQYF.

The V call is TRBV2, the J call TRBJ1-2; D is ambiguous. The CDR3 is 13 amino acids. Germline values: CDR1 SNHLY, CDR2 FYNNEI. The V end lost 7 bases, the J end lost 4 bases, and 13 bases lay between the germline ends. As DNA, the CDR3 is TGTGCCAGCACTATCACCGGCGGCTATGGCTACACCTTC. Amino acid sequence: CASTITGGYGYTF.

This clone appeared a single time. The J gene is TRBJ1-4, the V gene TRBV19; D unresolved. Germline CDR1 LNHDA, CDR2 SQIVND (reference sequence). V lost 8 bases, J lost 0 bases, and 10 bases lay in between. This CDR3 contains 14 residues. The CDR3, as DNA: TGTGCCAGTGGCAACACAGCAACTAATGAAAAACTGTTTTTT. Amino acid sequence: CASGNTATNEKLFF.

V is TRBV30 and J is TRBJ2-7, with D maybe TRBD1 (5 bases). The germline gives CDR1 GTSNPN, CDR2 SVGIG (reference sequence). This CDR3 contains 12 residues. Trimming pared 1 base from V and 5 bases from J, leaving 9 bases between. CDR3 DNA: TGTGCCTGGAGTGATGTAGGGGACGAGCAGTACTTC. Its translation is CAWSDVGDEQYF.

The CDR3 here is CASSLRDSRGAEAFF. The CDR3 DNA reads TGTGCCAGCAGCCTCCGGGACAGTAGGGGGGCTGAAGCTTTCTTT. The chain carries TRBV7-9 and TRBJ1-1, with 7 bases identical to TRBD1. The CDR3 consists of 15 residues. The junction had 12 bases not matched to a gene; V was cut back by 5 bases and J by 6 bases. Germline-derived CDR1 and CDR2 are SEHNR and FQNEAQ (reference sequence). Together with reference TRBV7-9 and TRBJ1-1, the CDR3 gives the full variable domain: DTGVSQNPRHKITKRGQNVTFRCDPISEHNRLYWYRQTLGQGPEFLTYFQNEAQLEKSRLLSDRFSAERPKGSFSTLEIQRTEQGDSAMYLCASSLRDSRGAEAFFGQGTRLTVV.

The CDR3 loop is CASSQYRVVNNEQFF. The DNA for the CDR3 is TGTGCCAGCAGCCAGTACAGGGTGGTCAACAATGAGCAGTTCTTC. The V and J genes are TRBV14 and TRBJ2-1, with a possible D match to TRBD1 (6 bases). CDR1 and CDR2 from the germline V gene are SGHDN and FVKESK. V gave up 3 bases and J gave up 5 bases, with 14 bases separating them. This CDR3 spans 15 amino acids.

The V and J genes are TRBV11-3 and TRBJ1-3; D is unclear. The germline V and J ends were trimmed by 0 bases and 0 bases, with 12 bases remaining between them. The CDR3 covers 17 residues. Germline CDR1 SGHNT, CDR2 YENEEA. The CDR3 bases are TGTGCCAGCAGCTTAGAATTCGGGTCGTTCTCTGGAAACACCATATATTTT. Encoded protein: CASSLEFGSFSGNTIYF.

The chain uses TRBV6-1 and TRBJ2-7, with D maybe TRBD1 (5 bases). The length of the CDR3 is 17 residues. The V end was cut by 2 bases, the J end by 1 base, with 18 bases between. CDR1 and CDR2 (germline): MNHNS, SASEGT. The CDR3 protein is CASSEWAGQGGSYEQYF. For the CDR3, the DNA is TGTGCCAGCAGTGAATGGGCAGGGCAGGGTGGGTCCTACGAGCAGTACTTC.

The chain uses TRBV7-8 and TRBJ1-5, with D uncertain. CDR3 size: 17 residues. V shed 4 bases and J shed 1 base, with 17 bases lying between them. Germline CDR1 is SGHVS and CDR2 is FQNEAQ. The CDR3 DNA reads TGTGCCAGCAGCTCCGGGTTTAAGGGAGTGAGCAATCAGCCCCAGCATTTT. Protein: CASSSGFKGVSNQPQHF.

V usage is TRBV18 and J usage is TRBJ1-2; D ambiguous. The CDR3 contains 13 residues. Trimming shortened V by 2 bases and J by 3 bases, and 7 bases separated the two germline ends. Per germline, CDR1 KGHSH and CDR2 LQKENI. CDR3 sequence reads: CASSPSRDYGYTF. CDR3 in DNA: TGTGCCAGCTCACCATCCCGGGACTATGGCTACACCTTC. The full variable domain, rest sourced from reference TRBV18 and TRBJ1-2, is NAGVMQNPRHLVRRRGQEARLRCSPMKGHSHVYWYRQLPEEGLKFMVYLQKENIIDESGMPKERFSAEFPKEGPSILRIQQVVRGDSAAYFCASSPSRDYGYTFGSGTRLTVV.

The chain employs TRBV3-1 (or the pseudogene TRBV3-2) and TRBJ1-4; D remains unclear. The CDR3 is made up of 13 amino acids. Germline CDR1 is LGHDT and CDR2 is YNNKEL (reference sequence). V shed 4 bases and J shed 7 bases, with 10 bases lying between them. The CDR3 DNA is TGTGCCAGCAGCCCCGGTCGCTTTGAAAAACTGTTTTTT. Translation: CASSPGRFEKLFF.

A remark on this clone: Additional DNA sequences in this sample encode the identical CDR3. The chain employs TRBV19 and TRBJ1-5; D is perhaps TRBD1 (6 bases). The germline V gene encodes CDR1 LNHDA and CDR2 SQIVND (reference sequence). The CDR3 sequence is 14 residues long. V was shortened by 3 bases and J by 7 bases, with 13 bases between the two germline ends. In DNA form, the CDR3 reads TGTGCCAGTAGTATCTCCAGGGGTGACCAGCCCCAGCATTTT. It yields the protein CASSISRGDQPQHF.

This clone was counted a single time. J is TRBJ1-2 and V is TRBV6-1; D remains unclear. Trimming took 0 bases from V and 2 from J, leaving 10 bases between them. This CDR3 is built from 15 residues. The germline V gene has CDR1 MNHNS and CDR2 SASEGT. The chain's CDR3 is CASSEAMTGNYGYTF. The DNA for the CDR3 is TGTGCCAGCAGTGAAGCAATGACGGGGAACTATGGCTACACCTTC.

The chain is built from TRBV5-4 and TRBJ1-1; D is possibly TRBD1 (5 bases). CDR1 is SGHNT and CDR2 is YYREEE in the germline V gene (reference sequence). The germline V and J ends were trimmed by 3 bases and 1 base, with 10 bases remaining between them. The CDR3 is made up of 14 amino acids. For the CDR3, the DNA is TGTGCCAGCAGCTGGCATCAGGGGAACACTGAAGCTTTCTTT. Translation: CASSWHQGNTEAFF.

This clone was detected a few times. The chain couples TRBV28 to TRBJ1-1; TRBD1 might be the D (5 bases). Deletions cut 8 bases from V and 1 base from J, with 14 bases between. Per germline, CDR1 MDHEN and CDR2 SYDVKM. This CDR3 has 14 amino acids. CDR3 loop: CASPPGRANTEAFF. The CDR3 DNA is TGTGCCAGCCCTCCTGGCAGGGCGAACACTGAAGCTTTCTTT.

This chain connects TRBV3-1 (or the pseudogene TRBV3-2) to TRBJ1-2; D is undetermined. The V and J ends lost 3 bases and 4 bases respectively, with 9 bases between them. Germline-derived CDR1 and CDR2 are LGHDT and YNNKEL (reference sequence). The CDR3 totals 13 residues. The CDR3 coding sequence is TGTGCCAGCAGCCAGTCCGGGAGCTATGGCTACACCTTC. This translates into CASSQSGSYGYTF.

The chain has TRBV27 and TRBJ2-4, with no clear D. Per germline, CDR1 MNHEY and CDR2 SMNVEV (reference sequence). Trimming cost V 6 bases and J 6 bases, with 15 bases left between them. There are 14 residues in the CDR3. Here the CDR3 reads CASSQSLNANIQYF. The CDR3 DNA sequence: TGTGCCAGCAGCCAAAGTCTAAATGCAAACATTCAGTACTTC.

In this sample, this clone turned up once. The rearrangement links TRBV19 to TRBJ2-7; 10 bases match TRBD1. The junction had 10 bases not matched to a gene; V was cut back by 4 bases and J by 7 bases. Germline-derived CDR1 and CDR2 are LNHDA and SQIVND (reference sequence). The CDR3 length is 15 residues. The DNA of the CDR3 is TGTGCCAGTAGTACGGGGACAGGGGACCGGGGGGAGCAGTACTTC. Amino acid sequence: CASSTGTGDRGEQYF.

The CDR3 DNA reads as TGTGCCAGCTCACCACCGGTTGCGGGGAGGCCCACCGGGGAGCTGTTTTTT. Translating gives CASSPPVAGRPTGELFF. The chain couples TRBV18 to TRBJ2-2, with D possibly being TRBD2 (6 bases). This CDR3 has 17 amino acids. Germline V CDR1 and CDR2: KGHSH, LQKENI. Trimming removed 0 bases from V and 4 bases from J, with 15 bases in between.